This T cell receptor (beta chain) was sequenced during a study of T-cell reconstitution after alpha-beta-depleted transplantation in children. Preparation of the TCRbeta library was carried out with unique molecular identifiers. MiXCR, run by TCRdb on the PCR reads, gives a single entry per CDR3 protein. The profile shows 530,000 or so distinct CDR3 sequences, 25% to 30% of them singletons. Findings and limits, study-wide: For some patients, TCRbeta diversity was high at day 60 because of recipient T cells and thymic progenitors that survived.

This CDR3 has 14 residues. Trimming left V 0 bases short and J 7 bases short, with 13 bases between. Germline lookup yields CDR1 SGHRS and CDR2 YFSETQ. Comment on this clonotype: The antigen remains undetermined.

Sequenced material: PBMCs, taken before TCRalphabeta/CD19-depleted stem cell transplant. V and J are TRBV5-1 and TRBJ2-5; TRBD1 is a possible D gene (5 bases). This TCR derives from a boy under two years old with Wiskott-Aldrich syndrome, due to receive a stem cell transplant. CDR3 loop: CASSLEHLTGTQYF. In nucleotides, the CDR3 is TGCGCCAGCAGCTTGGAACACCTCACAGGGACCCAGTACTTC.